The 23 T cell receptor beta chains below were found in one sample sequenced in a study of blood T cell repertoires in COVID-19. Clones were sequenced by immunoSEQ multiplex PCR, and TCRdb holds only the in-frame ones, with some missing. The table includes roughly 250,000 clones, roughly 80% detected once. Sequenced material: peripheral blood. These receptors were taken from a person aged 65-85 years with COVID-19, enrolled during active disease.

CDR3 DNA: TGTGCCAGCAGCCGTAGCATCGGTGAAAAACTGTTTTTT. It yields the protein CASSRSIGEKLFF. This chain links TRBV7-2 with TRBJ1-4; D remains unclear. Germline assignment: CDR1 SGHTA and CDR2 FQGNSA. Trimming cost V 5 bases and J 7 bases, with 11 bases left between them. CDR3 length equals 13 residues.

This chain joins TRBV28 and TRBJ2-5; no definite D call. The CDR3 has 14 amino acids. Trimming left V 2 bases short and J 4 bases short, with 11 bases between. Per the germline V gene, CDR1 is MDHEN and CDR2 is SYDVKM. CDR3 DNA sequence: TGTGCCAGCAGTTTAGCCCCCCGGAGAGAGACCCAGTACTTC. Translating it yields CASSLAPRRETQYF.

The V and J genes are TRBV6-6 and TRBJ2-7; D possibly corresponds to TRBD2 (6 bases). The CDR3 is 14 amino acids. Trimming stripped 7 bases from V and 6 bases from J, with 19 bases between. Per germline, CDR1 MNHNY and CDR2 SVGAGI (reference sequence). The DNA of the CDR3 is TGTGCCAGCACCCTGACTAGGTCCGAGGGCGAGCAGTACTTC. Protein sequence: CASTLTRSEGEQYF.

The J gene is TRBJ1-1, the V gene TRBV7-9, with 8 positions matching TRBD1. The J segment lost 4 bases and the V segment lost 6 bases, leaving 4 bases of the junction unmatched. CDR1 SEHNR and CDR2 FQNEAQ come from the germline V gene (reference sequence). CDR3 size: 13 residues. The CDR3 region has the DNA TGTGCCAGCAGGCCTACAGGGGGCACTGAAGCTTTCTTT. Amino acid sequence: CASRPTGGTEAFF.

The chain combines TRBV24-1 with TRBJ2-3, with TRBD2 matching over 8 bases. The CDR3 totals 15 residues. Losses at the gene ends were 5 bases for V and 3 bases for J; bases not matched to a gene: 6. In germline, CDR1 is KGHDR, CDR2 SFDVKD. The CDR3 nucleotides are TGTGCCACCAGTGTGATAAGCGGGGGAACAGATACGCAGTATTTT. Translated: CATSVISGGTDTQYF.

The CDR3 is CASSKGEVSCNQPQHF. The CDR3 nucleotides are TGTGCCAGCAGCAAAGGGGAGGTCAGTTGCAATCAGCCCCAGCATTTT. The chain has TRBV21-1 and TRBJ1-5. TRBV21-1 constitutes a pseudogene. This CDR3 contains 16 residues.

This clone was seen a handful of times. The CDR3 DNA reads as TGTGCCAGCACCAAACTCCCGGGACAGGAACATTCAGATACGCAGTATTTT. Translating it yields CASTKLPGQEHSDTQYF. This rearrangement joins TRBV28 to TRBJ2-3; 8 nucleotides line up with TRBD1. The CDR3 runs 17 residues. V lost 7 bases to trimming and J lost 4 bases; unmatched junction nucleotides: 16. Germline V lookup: CDR1 MDHEN, CDR2 SYDVKM. Based on the CDR3 plus reference TRBV28 and TRBJ2-3, the full variable domain is DVKVTQSSRYLVKRTGEKVFLECVQDMDHENMFWYRQDPGLGLRLIYFSYDVKMKEKGDIPEGYSVSREKKERFSLILESASTNQTSMYLCASTKLPGQEHSDTQYFGPGTRLTVL.

The V gene is TRBV19, the J gene TRBJ2-3; 9 bases line up with TRBD2. Germline CDR1 and CDR2: LNHDA and SQIVND (reference sequence). CDR3 length: 17 amino acids. The junction had 12 bases not matched to a gene; V was cut back by 7 bases and J by 1 base. Written as DNA, the CDR3 is TGTGCCAGTACCTCGCGGGGTAGCGGGAGTGGCACAGATACGCAGTATTTT. This encodes CASTSRGSGSGTDTQYF.

This rearrangement joins TRBV5-1 to TRBJ1-3; 7 positions match TRBD1. J gave up 3 bases and V 3 bases, and 9 bases lay outside the gene matches. CDR3 size: 16 residues. From germline, CDR1 is SGHRS and CDR2 YFSETQ. The CDR3 protein is CASSWQARDSGNTIYF. CDR3 coding DNA: TGCGCCAGCAGCTGGCAGGCCCGGGACAGTGGAAACACCATATATTTT. Drawing the rest from reference TRBV5-1 and TRBJ1-3, the complete variable domain is KAGVTQTPRYLIKTRGQQVTLSCSPISGHRSVSWYQQTPGQGLQFLFEYFSETQRNKGNFPGRFSGRQFSNSRSEMNVSTLELGDSALYLCASSWQARDSGNTIYFGEGSWLTVV.

J is TRBJ1-5 and V is TRBV19; 8 nucleotides align to TRBD1. The V gene end was trimmed by 10 bases and the J gene end by 6 bases; junction bases not matched to a gene: 11. This CDR3 region has 14 residues. Per germline, CDR1 LNHDA and CDR2 SQIVND (reference sequence). CDR3 in DNA: TGTGCCACCTCGGGACAGGTCGAAAGTCAGCCCCAGCATTTT. Residues: CATSGQVESQPQHF.

This rearrangement joins TRBV30 to TRBJ2-1; 7 bases match TRBD2. The V gene's germline CDR1 is GTSNPN and CDR2 SVGIG (reference sequence). The trim removed 3 bases at V and 1 base at J, leaving 6 bases unmatched. CDR3 size: 15 residues. DNA for the CDR3: TGTGCCTGGAGATTAGCGGGCCTTTCCTACAATGAGCAGTTCTTC. Residues: CAWRLAGLSYNEQFF.

The chain has TRBV2 and TRBJ2-7; 8 bases agree with TRBD2. Losses at the gene ends were 7 bases for V and 7 bases for J; bases not matched to a gene: 15. Germline values: CDR1 SNHLY, CDR2 FYNNEI. The CDR3 is 15 residues long. This CDR3 is CASTGGSAGRGEQYF. The CDR3 region has the DNA TGTGCCAGCACGGGGGGGAGCGCGGGGCGAGGGGAGCAGTACTTC.

This chain uses TRBV7-9 with TRBJ2-3; 8 positions agree with TRBD1. The junction had 13 bases not matched to a gene; V was cut back by 5 bases and J by 6 bases. Looked up from germline, CDR1 is SEHNR and CDR2 is FQNEAQ (reference sequence). CDR3 length equals 16 residues. The CDR3 DNA follows: TGTGCCAGCAGCCGCAGACAGGGGAAGTACGAGGATACGCAGTATTTT. This translates into CASSRRQGKYEDTQYF. The full variable domain, with the rest looked up from reference TRBV7-9 and TRBJ2-3, is DTGVSQNPRHKITKRGQNVTFRCDPISEHNRLYWYRQTLGQGPEFLTYFQNEAQLEKSRLLSDRFSAERPKGSFSTLEIQRTEQGDSAMYLCASSRRQGKYEDTQYFGPGTRLTVL.

This chain joins TRBV7-8 and TRBJ1-6; the match to TRBD1 covers 8 bases. CDR1 SGHVS and CDR2 FQNEAQ come from the germline V gene. The CDR3 extends over 20 amino acids. Trimming removed 5 bases from V and 0 bases from J; junction bases left unmatched: 15. CDR3 loop: CASSTSGTGFRSSYNSPLHF. DNA of the CDR3: TGTGCCAGCAGCACCTCCGGGACAGGATTCCGGAGCTCCTATAATTCACCCCTCCACTTT.

This clone was observed a handful of times. This chain connects TRBV21-1 to TRBJ1-3. TRBV21-1 is designated a pseudogene. The CDR3 loop spans 13 amino acids. In DNA, the CDR3 is TGTGCCAGCAGCAAAGTAGTTGGAAACACCATATATTTT. Encoded protein: CASSKVVGNTIYF.

This chain uses TRBV7-9 with TRBJ2-2, with D possibly matching TRBD1 (6 bases). Trimming took 7 bases from V and 3 from J, leaving 21 bases between them. The CDR3 is 17 amino acids. Germline V gene sequence: CDR1 SEHNR, CDR2 FQNEAQ (reference sequence). The CDR3 spells CASTVPGTHWDTGELFF. The CDR3 coding sequence is TGTGCCAGCACCGTCCCCGGGACACATTGGGACACCGGGGAGCTGTTTTTT.

V and J are TRBV5-6 and TRBJ1-2, with 8 bases identical to TRBD1. Germline V gene lookup returns CDR1 SGHDT and CDR2 YYEEEE. This CDR3 is 13 amino acids long. The trim removed 5 bases at V and 8 bases at J, leaving 8 bases unmatched. The CDR3 DNA sequence: TGTGCCAGCAGACTTGGACAGGGTCACGGCTACACCTTC. Encoded protein: CASRLGQGHGYTF.

The DNA of the CDR3 is TGTGCCAGCAGCCAAGGTCGGGTGTATGACACCATATATTTT. It yields the protein CASSQGRVYDTIYF. This chain uses TRBV14 with TRBJ1-3; D unresolved. With 1 base removed from V and 8 bases from J, the gap between germline ends came to 12 bases. Germline assignment: CDR1 SGHDN and CDR2 FVKESK. This CDR3 is built from 14 residues. The full variable domain, its missing parts supplied by reference TRBV14 and TRBJ1-3, is EAGVTQFPSHSVIEKGQTVTLRCDPISGHDNLYWYRRVMGKEIKFLLHFVKESKQDESGMPNNRFLAERTGGTYSTLKVQPAELEDSGVYFCASSQGRVYDTIYFGEGSWLTVV.

V is TRBV18 and J is TRBJ2-1; 7 bases are shared with TRBD2. This CDR3 spans 15 amino acids. V shed 2 bases and J 6 bases; nucleotides not matched to a gene: 7. The germline gives CDR1 KGHSH, CDR2 LQKENI. CDR3 sequence: CASSPVTSDLNEQFF. The CDR3 bases are TGTGCCAGCTCACCAGTTACTAGCGACCTCAATGAGCAGTTCTTC. The full variable domain, rest sourced from reference TRBV18 and TRBJ2-1, is NAGVMQNPRHLVRRRGQEARLRCSPMKGHSHVYWYRQLPEEGLKFMVYLQKENIIDESGMPKERFSAEFPKEGPSILRIQQVVRGDSAAYFCASSPVTSDLNEQFFGPGTRLTVL.

V and J are TRBV7-9 and TRBJ2-1; D is unclear. This CDR3 spans 13 amino acids. The ends were cut back, 3 bases at V and 5 bases at J, with 8 bases in the middle. CDR1 SEHNR and CDR2 FQNEAQ come from the germline V gene (reference sequence). The CDR3 spells CASSFRGNNEQFF. The CDR3 DNA is TGTGCCAGCAGCTTCAGAGGAAACAATGAGCAGTTCTTC.

The chain employs TRBV27 and TRBJ1-2; the D is unclear. The CDR3 totals 14 residues. Germline V gene lookup returns CDR1 MNHEY and CDR2 SMNVEV (reference sequence). V lost 3 bases to trimming and J lost 4 bases, with 12 bases between them. The CDR3 is CASSFSFYSYGYTF. Written as DNA, the CDR3 is TGTGCCAGCAGTTTTTCCTTTTACAGCTATGGCTACACCTTC.

The chain links TRBV24-1 to TRBJ1-5; D not resolved. V was shortened by 3 bases and J by 7 bases, with 6 bases between the two germline ends. Germline lookup yields CDR1 KGHDR and CDR2 SFDVKD. The CDR3 is 12 amino acids. CDR3 loop: CATSDGPQPQHF. CDR3 nucleotide sequence: TGTGCCACCAGTGATGGGCCCCAGCCCCAGCATTTT.

This clone has more than one count but fewer than ten. V is TRBV4-3 and J is TRBJ1-1; no clear D. The ends were cut back, 5 bases at V and 1 base at J, with 8 bases in the middle. CDR1 is LGHNA, CDR2 YSLEER, per germline. The CDR3 length is 13 residues. The DNA for the CDR3 is TGCGCCAGCAGCGCTCGACAGAACACTGAAGCTTTCTTT. Protein sequence: CASSARQNTEAFF.